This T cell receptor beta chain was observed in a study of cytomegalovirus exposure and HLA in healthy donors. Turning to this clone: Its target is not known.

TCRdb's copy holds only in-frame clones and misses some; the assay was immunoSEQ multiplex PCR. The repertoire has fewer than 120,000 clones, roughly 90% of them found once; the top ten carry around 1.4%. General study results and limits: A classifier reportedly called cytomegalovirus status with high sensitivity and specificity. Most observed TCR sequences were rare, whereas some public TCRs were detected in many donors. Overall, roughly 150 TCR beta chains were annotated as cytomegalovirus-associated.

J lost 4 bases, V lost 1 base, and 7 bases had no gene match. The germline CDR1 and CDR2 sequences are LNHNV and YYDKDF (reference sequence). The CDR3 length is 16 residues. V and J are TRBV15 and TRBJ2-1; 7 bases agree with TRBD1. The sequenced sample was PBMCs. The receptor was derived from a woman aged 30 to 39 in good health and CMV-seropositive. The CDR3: CATSRGLGGAYNEQFF. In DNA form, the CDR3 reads TGTGCCACCAGCAGAGGTTTAGGGGGCGCATACAATGAGCAGTTCTTC.